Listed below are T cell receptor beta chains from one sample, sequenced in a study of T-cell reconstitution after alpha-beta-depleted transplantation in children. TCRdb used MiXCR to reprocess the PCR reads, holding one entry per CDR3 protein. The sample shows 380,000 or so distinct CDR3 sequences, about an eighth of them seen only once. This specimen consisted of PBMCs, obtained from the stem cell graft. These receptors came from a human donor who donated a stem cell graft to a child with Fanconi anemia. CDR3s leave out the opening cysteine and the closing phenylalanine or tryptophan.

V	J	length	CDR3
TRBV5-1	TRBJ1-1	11	ASSPRTEAEAF
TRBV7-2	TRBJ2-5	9	ASRIGETQY
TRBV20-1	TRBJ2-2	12	SAGVQGAAGELF
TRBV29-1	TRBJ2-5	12	SVEPGHQAETQY
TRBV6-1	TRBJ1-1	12	ASSRGAVNTEAF
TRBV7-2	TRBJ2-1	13	ASSSLLGEYNEQF
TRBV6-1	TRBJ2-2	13	ASMWDNLNTGELF
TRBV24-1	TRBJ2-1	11	APARQGVNEQF
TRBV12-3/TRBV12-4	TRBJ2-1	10	ASSFGKGEQF
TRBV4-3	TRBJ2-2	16	ASSLQIGQGANTGELF
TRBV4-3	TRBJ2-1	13	ASSQDERLYNEQF
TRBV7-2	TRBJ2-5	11	ASRTGSGETQY
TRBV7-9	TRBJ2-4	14	ASSRTGGRAKNIQY
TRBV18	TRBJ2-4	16	ASSPTTIDDLAKNIQY
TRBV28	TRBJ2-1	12	ASSFGGRVNEQF